This T cell receptor (beta chain) was obtained from a study of CD8+CD57+ T cells in acquired aplastic anemia. Study-wide background: Sorted cells (CD4+ and CD8+) yielded DNA amounts that averaged roughly 3 ug.

V lost 5 bases and J lost 5; bases outside the gene matches: 10. The germline gives CDR1 DFQATT, CDR2 SNEGSKA (reference sequence). The CDR3 covers 14 residues. Genomic DNA acted as the template from which TCR beta VDJ combination and CDR3 sequence profiling were carried out. MiXCR was run by TCRdb on the reads, yielding one entry per CDR3 protein. The table has hundreds of thousands of distinct CDR3 sequences, approximately 32% seen once. It was patients with CD8+CD57+ cell expansion by flow cytometry who were chosen for sequencing. Every patient had severe acquired aplastic anemia. General study points: In common between the patients and the controls were approximately 28 CD8+ CDR3 sequences.

For this clonotype: The antigen is unknown. This may stem from a read error, because a much larger clone lies one nucleotide away.

The sample taken for sequencing was sorted CD4+, CD8+, or CD8+CD57+ T cells (not recorded which) from PBMCs. This chain uses TRBV20-1 with TRBJ2-7; 9 nucleotides agree with TRBD2. This TCR came from a human donor with aplastic anemia. The chain's CDR3 is CSAGGRSGSNEQYF. The CDR3 DNA sequence: TGCAGTGCTGGGGGGCGTAGCGGGAGTAACGAGCAGTACTTC.